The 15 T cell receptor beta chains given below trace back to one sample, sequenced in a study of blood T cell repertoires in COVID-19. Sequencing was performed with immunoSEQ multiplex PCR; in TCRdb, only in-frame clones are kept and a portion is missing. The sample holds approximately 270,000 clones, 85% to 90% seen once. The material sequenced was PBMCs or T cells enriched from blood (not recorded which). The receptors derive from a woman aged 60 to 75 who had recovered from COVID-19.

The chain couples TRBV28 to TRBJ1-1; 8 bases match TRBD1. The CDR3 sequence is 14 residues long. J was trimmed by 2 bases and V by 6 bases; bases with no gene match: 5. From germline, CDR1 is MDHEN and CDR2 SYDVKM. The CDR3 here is CASRMGQENTEAFF. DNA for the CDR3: TGTGCCAGCAGAATGGGACAGGAAAACACTGAAGCTTTCTTT.

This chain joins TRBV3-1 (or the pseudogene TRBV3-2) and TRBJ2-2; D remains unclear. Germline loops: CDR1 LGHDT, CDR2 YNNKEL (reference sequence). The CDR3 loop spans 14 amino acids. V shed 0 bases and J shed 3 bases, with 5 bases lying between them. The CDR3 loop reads CASSQDAYTGELFF. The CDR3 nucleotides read TGTGCCAGCAGCCAAGACGCGTACACCGGGGAGCTGTTTTTT.

The CDR3 DNA is TGTGCCAGCAGCGTGGAAGGAACAGGCAATCAGCCCCAGCATTTT. This sequence encodes CASSVEGTGNQPQHF. J is TRBJ1-5 and V is TRBV2, with D uncertain. The CDR3 has 15 residues. The germline gives CDR1 SNHLY, CDR2 FYNNEI. V was pared by 6 bases and J by 2 bases, with 14 bases between.

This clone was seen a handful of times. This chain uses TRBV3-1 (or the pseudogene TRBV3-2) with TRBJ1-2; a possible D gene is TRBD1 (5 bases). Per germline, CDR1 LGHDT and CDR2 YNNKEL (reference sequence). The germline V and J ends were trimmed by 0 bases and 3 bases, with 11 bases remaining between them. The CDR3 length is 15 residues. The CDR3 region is CASSQDLPGDYGYTF. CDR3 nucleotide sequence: TGTGCCAGCAGCCAAGATCTTCCGGGGGACTATGGCTACACCTTC.

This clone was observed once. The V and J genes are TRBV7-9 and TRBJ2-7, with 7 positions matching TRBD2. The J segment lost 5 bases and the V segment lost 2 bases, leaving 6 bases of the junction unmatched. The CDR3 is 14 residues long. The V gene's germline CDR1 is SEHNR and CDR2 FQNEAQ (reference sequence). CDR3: CASSLPSGPHEQYF. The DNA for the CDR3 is TGTGCCAGCAGCTTACCTAGCGGTCCCCACGAGCAGTACTTC. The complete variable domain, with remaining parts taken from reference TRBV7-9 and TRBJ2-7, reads DTGVSQNPRHKITKRGQNVTFRCDPISEHNRLYWYRQTLGQGPEFLTYFQNEAQLEKSRLLSDRFSAERPKGSFSTLEIQRTEQGDSAMYLCASSLPSGPHEQYFGPGTRLTVT.

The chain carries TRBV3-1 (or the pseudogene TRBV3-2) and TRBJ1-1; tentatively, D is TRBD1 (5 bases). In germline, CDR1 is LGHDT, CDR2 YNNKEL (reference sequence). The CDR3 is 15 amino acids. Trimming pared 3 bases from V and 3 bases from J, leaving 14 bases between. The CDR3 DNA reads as TGTGCCAGCAGCCACTACAGGAGCTCGGACACTGAAGCTTTCTTT. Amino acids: CASSHYRSSDTEAFF.

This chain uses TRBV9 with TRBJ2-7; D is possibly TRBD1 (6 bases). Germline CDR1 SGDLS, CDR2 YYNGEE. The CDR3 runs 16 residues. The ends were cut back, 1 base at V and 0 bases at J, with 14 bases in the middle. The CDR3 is CASSVRRDTVSYEQYF. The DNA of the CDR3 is TGTGCCAGCAGCGTACGCCGGGACACCGTCTCCTACGAGCAGTACTTC.

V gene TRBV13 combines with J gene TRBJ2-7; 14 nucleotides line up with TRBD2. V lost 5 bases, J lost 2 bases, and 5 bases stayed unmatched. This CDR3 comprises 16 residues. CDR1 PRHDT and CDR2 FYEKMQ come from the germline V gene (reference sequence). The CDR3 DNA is TGTGCCAGCAGCCCAACGGGACTAGCGGGGGCCTACGAGCAGTACTTC. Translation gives CASSPTGLAGAYEQYF.

The chain's CDR3 is CAWSQGRSYEQYF. The CDR3 nucleotides read TGTGCCTGGAGTCAGGGTCGCTCCTACGAGCAGTACTTC. The gene calls are TRBV30 and TRBJ2-7, with a possible D match to TRBD1 (5 bases). Germline CDR1 reads GTSNPN; CDR2 reads SVGIG (reference sequence). The CDR3 sequence is 13 residues long. Trimming stripped 2 bases from V and 0 bases from J, with 8 bases between. Full variable domain (remainder filled in from reference TRBV30 and TRBJ2-7): SQTIHQWPATLVQPVGSPLSLECTVEGTSNPNLYWYRQAAGRGLQLLFYSVGIGQISSEVPQNLSASRPQDRQFILSSKKLLLSDSGFYLCAWSQGRSYEQYFGPGTRLTVT.

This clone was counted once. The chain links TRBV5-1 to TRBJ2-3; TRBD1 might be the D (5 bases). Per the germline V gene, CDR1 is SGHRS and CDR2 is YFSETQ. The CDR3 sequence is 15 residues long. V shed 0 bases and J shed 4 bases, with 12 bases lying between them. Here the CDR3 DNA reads TGCGCCAGCAGCTTGGAGGGCAGGGTTGCAGATACGCAGTATTTT. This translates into CASSLEGRVADTQYF.

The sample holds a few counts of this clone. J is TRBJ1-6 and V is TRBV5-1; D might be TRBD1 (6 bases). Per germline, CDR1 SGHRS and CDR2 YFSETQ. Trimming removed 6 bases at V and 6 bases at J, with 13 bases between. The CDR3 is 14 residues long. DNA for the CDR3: TGCGCCAGCACCGAAGGACAGATTAATTCACCCCTCCACTTT. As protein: CASTEGQINSPLHF.

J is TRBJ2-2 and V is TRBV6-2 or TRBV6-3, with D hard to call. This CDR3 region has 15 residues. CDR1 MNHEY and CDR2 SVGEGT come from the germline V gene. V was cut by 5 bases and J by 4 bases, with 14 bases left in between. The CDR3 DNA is TGTGCCAGCAGTGAGATGATCACAGCCACCGGGGAGCTGTTTTTT. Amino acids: CASSEMITATGELFF.

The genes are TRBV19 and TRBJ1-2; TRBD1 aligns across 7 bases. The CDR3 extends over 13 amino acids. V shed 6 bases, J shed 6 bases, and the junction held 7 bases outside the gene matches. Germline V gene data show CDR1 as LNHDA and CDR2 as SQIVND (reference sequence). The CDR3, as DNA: TGTGCCAGTAGCGACGGGACAGTGAATGGCTACACCTTC. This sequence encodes CASSDGTVNGYTF.

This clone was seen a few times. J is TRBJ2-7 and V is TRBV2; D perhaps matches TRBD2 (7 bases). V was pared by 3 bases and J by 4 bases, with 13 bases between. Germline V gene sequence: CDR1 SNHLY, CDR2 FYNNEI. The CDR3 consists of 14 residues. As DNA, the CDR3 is TGTGCCAGCAGTGACCGGGGGGCGGGGTACGAGCAGTACTTC. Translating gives CASSDRGAGYEQYF. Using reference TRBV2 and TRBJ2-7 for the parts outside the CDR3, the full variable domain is EPEVTQTPSHQVTQMGQEVILRCVPISNHLYFYWYRQILGQKVEFLVSFYNNEISEKSEIFDDQFSVERPDGSNFTLKIRSTKLEDSAMYFCASSDRGAGYEQYFGPGTRLTVT.

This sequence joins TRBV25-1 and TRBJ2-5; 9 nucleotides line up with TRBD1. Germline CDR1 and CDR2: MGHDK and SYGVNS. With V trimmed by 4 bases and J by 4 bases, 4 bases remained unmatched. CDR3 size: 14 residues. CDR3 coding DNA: TGTGCCAGCAGTGTCCTGACAGGGGGAGAGACCCAGTACTTC. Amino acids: CASSVLTGGETQYF.